Described below is a single T cell receptor (beta chain) sequence and its context. Its antigen specificity is not known. No qualities accompany the bases; no much larger clone lies one base away. Every donor in the study was a healthy Caucasian. Three pairs of female monozygotic twins, all aged roughly 18 to 29 years, made up the twin cohort. Positive isolation kits from Invitrogen were used to isolate the CD4+ and CD8+ T cell populations. The data stem from a study of identical twins (dated by TCRdb to between 2015 and 2016). Background for the entire study: The study deep-sequenced TCR alpha and beta repertoires from monozygotic twins, unrelated adults of various ages and cord blood to test whether fetal clonotypes persist. Replicate twin experiments were performed at different times using different library preparation protocols to rule out contamination. The full study reports these points: In monozygotic twins, out-of-frame TCR alpha sharing was systematically underestimated by recombination models, although the models agreed with sharing between unrelated individuals. Zero-insertion analyses could be partly confounded by invariant T cells such as MAIT and iNKT, though diverse VJ usage argued against such confounding for most clonotypes. Compared with coincidental sharing between unrelated individuals, an excess of low generation-probability sequences was observed among out-of-frame TCR alpha sequences shared between twins. Fewer insertions were carried by abundant cord blood beta clonotypes; a weaker similar trend was observed in young adult naive repertoires, while no such trend was observed in memory repertoires. In beta out-of-frame sequences, excess twin sharing was weaker, because having fewer shared sequences lowered the signal-to-noise ratio. Because the same donors could not be followed over many years, the conclusions relied on cross-sectional statistical analysis.

The CDR3 runs 15 residues from the cysteine to the phenylalanine. The sequence is cut down to CDR3 DNA, 45 bases in frame from base 1. For CDR1 and CDR2, the germline V gene (reference sequence) lists MNHEY and SMNVEV. V was cut back by 10 bases and J by 4 bases, leaving a gap of 19 bases between them. The library was produced with 5' RACE. The listed sequencing device is Illumina HiSeq 2000. A universal primer binding site was added through template switching, and the final cDNA carried a unique molecular identifier so that TCR cDNA molecules could be counted accurately. Specific primers in the conserved constant-segment region were used to synthesize first-strand cDNA for TCR alpha and beta chains. To control for contamination, each cDNA library was double barcoded with a SMART-Mk sample barcode plus Illumina barcodes. Two successive PCR steps introduced TruSeq adapter sequences along with Illumina sample barcodes. The Illumina HiSeq platform was used with custom primers to sequence TCR alpha and beta cDNA libraries. The paper's processing steps were these. Raw reads were processed with MiGEC to extract unique molecular identifiers, and MiXCR was used to determine CDR3 positions. For each individual, recombination models were inferred using an EM algorithm with the repgenHMM and IGoR tools. Shared clonotypes were analyzed with the tcR package in R, and sharing was normalized by the product of cloneset sizes. To study raw recombination free of thymic and clonal selection effects, out-of-frame nonproductive sequences were analyzed. The public reads were quality trimmed at Q25 with fastp and then assembled into clones with MiXCR by TCRdb, keeping productive beta chains. Rows merge per CDR3 protein into single entries with the most common DNA and genes. TCRdb's processing, not the authors', yielded these V and J calls. Present in this sample are 500,000 to 600,000 distinct CDR3 sequences, 22% of which were seen just once. Around 0.9% of the sample belongs to the ten largest clones.

These same records also appear under a second study, on T cells expressing NK-cell markers. The second study also describes: In sorted CD3+CD56+NKG2C+, CD3+CD56+NKG2C- and CD3+CD56-NKG2C+ T-cell subsets from about 8 donors, TCR beta-chain repertoires were profiled. Among the eight sequenced donors, only one was HCMV-seronegative, while the other seven were HCMV-seropositive. In several experiments an anti-gammadeltaTCR antibody was added to restrict sorting to alphabetaTCR-expressing T cells. In over 5 donors, the dominant CD3+CD56+NKG2C+ clonotypes were among the top 10 CD8+ clonotypes and accounted for roughly 1.0-7.5% of CD8+ T cells. Those dominant clonotypes were again the most abundant among CD3+CD56-NKG2C+ cells in a handful of donors, at roughly 25-60.1%. It remained unclear whether the expanded NKG2C-expressing T cell clones were specific for HCMV antigens. All eight donors whose samples were sequenced were randomly selected healthy volunteers, three of them men and five women. HCMV-specific IgG was detected in serum with a commercial ELISA kit to determine HCMV serostatus. MIGEC was used to demultiplex reads and group reads by UMI, and MiTCR was used to assemble and quantify clonotypes. To remove erroneous sequences, TCR cDNA sequences were retained only when supported by two or more reads. The tcR package was used for downstream repertoire analysis, and clonotypes were matched across fractions by CDR3 nucleotide sequence plus V segment. VDJmatch was used to annotate antigen specificity against VDJdb, with one amino acid substitution allowed in CDR3.

The sample was CD4+ T cells sorted from blood. The chain employs TRBV27 and TRBJ2-2; TRBD2 is perhaps the D gene, given 7 matching bases. This TCR was sampled from a woman aged 18-29 years in good health. The CDR3 here reads CATRGAGAGTGELFF. The base sequence is TGTGCCACCCGGGGGGCGGGGGCCGGCACCGGGGAGCTGTTTTTT.